The T cell receptor beta chain under discussion was sequenced for a study of blood T cell repertoires in COVID-19. Clones were sequenced by immunoSEQ multiplex PCR, and TCRdb holds only the in-frame ones, with some missing. The sample holds a few hundred thousand clones, roughly 90% seen once. Looked up from germline, CDR1 is MNHEY and CDR2 is SVGAGI. There are 15 residues in the CDR3. V was shortened by 8 bases and J by 0 bases, with 16 bases between the two germline ends. Input material: PBMCs or T cells enriched from blood (not recorded which). This TCR was sampled from a woman aged 50 to 60 who had been exposed to COVID-19. The chain combines TRBV6-5 with TRBJ1-1; no firm D call. CDR3 loop: CASGREPGMNTEAFF. For the CDR3, the DNA is TGTGCCAGCGGCCGGGAGCCAGGAATGAACACTGAAGCTTTCTTT.